The TCR beta chain under discussion was sequenced for a study of identical twins. General study findings and limits: With abundant cord blood beta clonotypes, insertions were fewer; memory repertoires showed no such pattern. A partial confounding effect on zero-insertion analyses could come from invariant MAIT and iNKT cells. Those out-of-frame alpha sequences shared by twins showed an excess of low generation probability.

Comment on this clonotype: Its antigen is currently unknown.

The CDR3 loop spans 14 amino acids. Germline V gene lookup returns CDR1 ENHRY and CDR2 SYGVKD. The V segment lost 2 bases and the J segment 4 bases; nucleotides outside the gene matches: 2. cDNA molecules carried unique molecular identifiers, and template switching added a universal primer site. TCRdb re-derived calls from the 5' RACE reads in MiXCR, one entry per CDR3 protein. The sample records fewer than 250,000 distinct CDR3 sequences, approximately 9% being singletons. The sequenced sample consisted of memory (CD45RO+) T cells sorted from blood. The origin of this receptor is a woman aged 18-29 years in good health. V is TRBV10-3 and J is TRBJ2-7, with TRBD2 matching over 10 bases. The CDR3 here is CAISEGTSAYEQYF. The CDR3, as DNA: TGTGCCATCAGTGAGGGGACTAGCGCTTACGAGCAGTACTTC.